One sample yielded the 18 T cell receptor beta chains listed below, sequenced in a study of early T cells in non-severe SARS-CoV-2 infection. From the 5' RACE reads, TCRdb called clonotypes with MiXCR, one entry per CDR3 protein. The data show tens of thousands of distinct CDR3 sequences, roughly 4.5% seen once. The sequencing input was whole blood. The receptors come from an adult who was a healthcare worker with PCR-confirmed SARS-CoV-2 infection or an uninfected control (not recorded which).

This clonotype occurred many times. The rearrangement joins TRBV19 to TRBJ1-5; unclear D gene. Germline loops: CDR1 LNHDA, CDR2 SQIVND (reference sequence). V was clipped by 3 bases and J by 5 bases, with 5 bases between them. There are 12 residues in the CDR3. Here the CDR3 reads CASSILYQPQHF. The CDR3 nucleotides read TGTGCCAGTAGTATTCTGTATCAGCCCCAGCATTTT.

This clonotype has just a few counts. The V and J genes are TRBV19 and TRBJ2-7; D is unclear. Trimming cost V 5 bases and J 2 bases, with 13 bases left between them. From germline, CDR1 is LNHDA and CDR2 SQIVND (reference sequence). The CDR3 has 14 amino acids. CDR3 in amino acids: CASSPQRTPYEQYF. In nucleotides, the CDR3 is TGTGCCAGTAGTCCACAAAGGACCCCCTACGAGCAGTACTTC.

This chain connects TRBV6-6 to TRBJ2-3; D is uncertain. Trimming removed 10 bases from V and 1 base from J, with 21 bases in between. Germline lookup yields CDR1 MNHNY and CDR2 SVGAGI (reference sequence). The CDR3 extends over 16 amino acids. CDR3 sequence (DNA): TGTGCCACCAGGACCTGGCCCACCAGTCGCACAGATACGCAGTATTTT. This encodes CATRTWPTSRTDTQYF.

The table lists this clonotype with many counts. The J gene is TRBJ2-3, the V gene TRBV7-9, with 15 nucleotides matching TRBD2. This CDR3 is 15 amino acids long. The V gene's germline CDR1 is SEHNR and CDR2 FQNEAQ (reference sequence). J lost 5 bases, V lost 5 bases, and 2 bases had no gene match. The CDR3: CASSEGLAGGDTQYF. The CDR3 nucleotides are TGTGCCAGCAGCGAGGGACTAGCGGGGGGAGATACGCAGTATTTT.

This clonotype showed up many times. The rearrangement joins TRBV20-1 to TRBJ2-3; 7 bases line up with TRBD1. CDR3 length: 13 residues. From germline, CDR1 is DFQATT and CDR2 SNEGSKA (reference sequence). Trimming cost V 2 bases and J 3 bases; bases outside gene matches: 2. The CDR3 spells CSARTTGTDTQYF. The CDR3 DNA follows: TGCAGTGCTAGAACGACAGGGACAGATACGCAGTATTTT.

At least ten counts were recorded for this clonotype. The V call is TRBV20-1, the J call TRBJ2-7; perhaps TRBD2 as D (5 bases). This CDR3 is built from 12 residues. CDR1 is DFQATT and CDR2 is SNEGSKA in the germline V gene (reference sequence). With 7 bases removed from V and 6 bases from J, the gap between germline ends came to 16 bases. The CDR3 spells CSGAGDAFEQYF. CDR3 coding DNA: TGCAGTGGGGCGGGCGACGCTTTCGAGCAGTACTTC.

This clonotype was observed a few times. The CDR3: CASSEHGQGIGNSPLHF. The CDR3 DNA follows: TGTGCCAGCAGTGAACATGGACAGGGAATAGGGAATTCACCCCTCCACTTT. This sequence joins TRBV6-6 and TRBJ1-6; 8 positions agree with TRBD1. V was pared by 5 bases and J by 7 bases, with 13 bases of the junction left unmatched. The CDR3 totals 17 residues. Germline V gene lookup returns CDR1 MNHNY and CDR2 SVGAGI (reference sequence).

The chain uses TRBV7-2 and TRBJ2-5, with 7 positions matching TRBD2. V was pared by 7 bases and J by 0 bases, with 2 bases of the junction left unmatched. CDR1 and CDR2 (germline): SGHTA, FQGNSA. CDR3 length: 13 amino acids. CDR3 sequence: CASNAGDQETQYF. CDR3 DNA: TGTGCCAGCAACGCGGGGGACCAAGAGACCCAGTACTTC.

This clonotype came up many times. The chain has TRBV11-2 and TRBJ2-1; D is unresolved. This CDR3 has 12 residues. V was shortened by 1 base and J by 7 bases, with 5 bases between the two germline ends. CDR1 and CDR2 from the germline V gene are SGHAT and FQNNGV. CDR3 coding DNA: TGTGCCAGCAGCTTAGTGGGGAATGAGCAGTTCTTC. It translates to CASSLVGNEQFF.

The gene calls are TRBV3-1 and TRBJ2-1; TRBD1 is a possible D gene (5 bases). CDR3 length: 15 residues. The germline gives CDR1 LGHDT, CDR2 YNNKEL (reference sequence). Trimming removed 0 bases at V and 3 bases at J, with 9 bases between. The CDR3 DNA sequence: TGTGCCAGCAGCCAAGATATCGACAGCTACAATGAGCAGTTCTTC. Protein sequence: CASSQDIDSYNEQFF.

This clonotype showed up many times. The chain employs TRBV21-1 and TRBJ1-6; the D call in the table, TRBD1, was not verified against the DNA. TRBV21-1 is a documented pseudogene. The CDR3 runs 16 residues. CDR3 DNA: TGTGCCAGCAGCAAAGCGCGGGGACAGACCGGTTCACCCCTCCACTTT. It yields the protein CASSKARGQTGSPLHF.

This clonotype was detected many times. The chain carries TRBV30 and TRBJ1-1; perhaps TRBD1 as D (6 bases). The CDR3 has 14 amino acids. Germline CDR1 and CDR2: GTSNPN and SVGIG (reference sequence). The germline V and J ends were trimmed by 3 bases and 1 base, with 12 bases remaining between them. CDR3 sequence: CAWRNGGGNTEAFF. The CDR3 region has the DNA TGTGCCTGGAGGAATGGAGGGGGGAACACTGAAGCTTTCTTT.

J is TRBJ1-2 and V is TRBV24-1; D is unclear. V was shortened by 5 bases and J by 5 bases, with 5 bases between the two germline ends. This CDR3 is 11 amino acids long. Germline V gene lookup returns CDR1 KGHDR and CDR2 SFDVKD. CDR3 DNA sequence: TGTGCCACCAGTGGTGGTTATGGCTACACCTTC. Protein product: CATSGGYGYTF.

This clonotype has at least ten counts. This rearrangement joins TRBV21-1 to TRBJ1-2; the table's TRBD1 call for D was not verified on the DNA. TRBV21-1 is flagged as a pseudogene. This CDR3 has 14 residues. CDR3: CASTGGRGHYGYTF. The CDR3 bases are TGTGCCAGCACGGGAGGCAGGGGGCACTATGGCTACACCTTC.

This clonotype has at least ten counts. This chain's CDR3 is CASSLEPIANSAQHF. The CDR3 bases are TGCGCCAGCAGCTTGGAGCCTATTGCCAATTCGGCCCAGCATTTT. The gene calls are TRBV5-1 and TRBJ1-5; D is uncertain. The germline V and J ends were trimmed by 0 bases and 11 bases, with 18 bases remaining between them. The CDR3 is 15 residues long. Germline CDR1 is SGHRS and CDR2 is YFSETQ.

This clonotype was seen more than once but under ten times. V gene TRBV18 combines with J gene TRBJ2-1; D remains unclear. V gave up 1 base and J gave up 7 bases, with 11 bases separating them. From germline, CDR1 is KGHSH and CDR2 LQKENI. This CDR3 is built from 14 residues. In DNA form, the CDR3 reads TGTGCCAGCTCACCACGGAGCACCGGGAATGAGCAGTTCTTC. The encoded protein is CASSPRSTGNEQFF.

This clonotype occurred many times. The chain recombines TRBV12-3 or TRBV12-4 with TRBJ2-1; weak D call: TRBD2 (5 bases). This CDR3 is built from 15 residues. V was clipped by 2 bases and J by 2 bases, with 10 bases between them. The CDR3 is CASSLIRGTYNEQFF. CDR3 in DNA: TGTGCCAGCAGTTTAATTAGAGGGACCTACAATGAGCAGTTCTTC.

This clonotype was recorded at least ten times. The CDR3 is CASSPWGAGGTDTQYF. DNA of the CDR3: TGTGCCAGCAGCCCGTGGGGGGCCGGAGGCACAGATACGCAGTATTTT. The rearrangement uses TRBV7-2 and TRBJ2-3; possibly TRBD1 or TRBD2 for D (6 bases each). The CDR3 loop spans 16 amino acids. Trimming cost V 5 bases and J 1 base, with 16 bases left between them. CDR1 and CDR2 (germline): SGHTA, FQGNSA.